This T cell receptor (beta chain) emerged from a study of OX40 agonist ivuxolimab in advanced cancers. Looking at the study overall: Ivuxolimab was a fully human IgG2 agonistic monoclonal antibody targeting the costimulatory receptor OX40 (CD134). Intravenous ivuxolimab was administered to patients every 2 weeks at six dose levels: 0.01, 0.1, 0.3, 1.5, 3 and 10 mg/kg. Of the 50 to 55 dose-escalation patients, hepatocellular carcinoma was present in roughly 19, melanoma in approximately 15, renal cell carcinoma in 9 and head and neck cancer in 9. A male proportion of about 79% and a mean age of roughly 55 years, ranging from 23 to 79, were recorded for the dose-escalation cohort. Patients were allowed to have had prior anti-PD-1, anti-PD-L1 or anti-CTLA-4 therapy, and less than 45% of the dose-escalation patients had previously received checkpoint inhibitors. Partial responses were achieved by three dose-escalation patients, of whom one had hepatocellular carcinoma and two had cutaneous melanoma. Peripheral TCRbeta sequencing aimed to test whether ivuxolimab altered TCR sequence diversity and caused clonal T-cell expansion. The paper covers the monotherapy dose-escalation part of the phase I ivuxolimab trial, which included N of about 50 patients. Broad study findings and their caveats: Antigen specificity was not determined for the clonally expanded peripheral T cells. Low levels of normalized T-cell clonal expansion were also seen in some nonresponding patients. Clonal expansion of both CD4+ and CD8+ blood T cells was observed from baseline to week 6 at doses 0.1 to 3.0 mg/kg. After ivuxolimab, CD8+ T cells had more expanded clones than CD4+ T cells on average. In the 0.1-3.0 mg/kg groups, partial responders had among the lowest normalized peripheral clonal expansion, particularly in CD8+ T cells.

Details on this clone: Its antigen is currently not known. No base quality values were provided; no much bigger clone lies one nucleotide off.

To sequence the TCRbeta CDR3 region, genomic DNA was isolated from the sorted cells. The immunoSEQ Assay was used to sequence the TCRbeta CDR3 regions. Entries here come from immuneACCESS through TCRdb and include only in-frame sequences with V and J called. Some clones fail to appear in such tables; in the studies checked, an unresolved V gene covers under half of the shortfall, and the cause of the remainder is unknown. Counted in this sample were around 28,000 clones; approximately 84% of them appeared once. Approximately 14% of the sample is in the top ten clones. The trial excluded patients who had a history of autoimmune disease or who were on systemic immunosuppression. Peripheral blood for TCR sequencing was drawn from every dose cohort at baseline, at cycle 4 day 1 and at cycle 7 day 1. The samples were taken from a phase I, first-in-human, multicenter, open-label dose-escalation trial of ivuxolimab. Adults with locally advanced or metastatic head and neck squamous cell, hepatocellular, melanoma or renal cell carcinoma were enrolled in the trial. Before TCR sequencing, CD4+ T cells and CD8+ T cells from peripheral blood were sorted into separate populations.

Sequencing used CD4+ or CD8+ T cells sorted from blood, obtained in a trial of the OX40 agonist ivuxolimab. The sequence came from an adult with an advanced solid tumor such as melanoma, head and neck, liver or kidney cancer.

The nucleotide sequence is TGTGCCAGCAGTTACGCCCCTAGCGGGAGTTCGTACGAGCAGTACTTC. Translated, this is CASSYAPSGSSYEQYF. The chain is made from TRBV6-5 and TRBJ2-7, and TRBD2 matches 10 of the central bases. Trimming removed 2 bases from V and 4 bases from J; the gene matches leave 8 bases unexplained. The CDR3 spans 16 residues, from the cysteine through the phenylalanine. Only the CDR3 DNA stays, 48 bases, in frame from base 1. The germline V gene supplies CDR1 MNHEY and CDR2 SVGAGI.